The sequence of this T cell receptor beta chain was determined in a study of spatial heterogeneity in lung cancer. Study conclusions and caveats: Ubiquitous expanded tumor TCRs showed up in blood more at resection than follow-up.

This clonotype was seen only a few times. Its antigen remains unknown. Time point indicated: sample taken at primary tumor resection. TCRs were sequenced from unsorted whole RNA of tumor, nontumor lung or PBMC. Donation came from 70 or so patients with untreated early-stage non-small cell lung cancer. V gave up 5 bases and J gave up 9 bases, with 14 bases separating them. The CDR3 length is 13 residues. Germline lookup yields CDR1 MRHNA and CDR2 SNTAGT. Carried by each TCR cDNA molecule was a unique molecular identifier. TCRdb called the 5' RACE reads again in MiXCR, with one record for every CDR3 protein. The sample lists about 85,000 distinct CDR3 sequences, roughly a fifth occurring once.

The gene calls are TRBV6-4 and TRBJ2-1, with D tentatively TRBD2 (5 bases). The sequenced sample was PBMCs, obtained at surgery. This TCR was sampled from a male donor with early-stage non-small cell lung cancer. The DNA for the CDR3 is TGTGCCAGCAGTAGAGCCGGAGGAGCTGAGCAGTTCTTC. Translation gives CASSRAGGAEQFF.